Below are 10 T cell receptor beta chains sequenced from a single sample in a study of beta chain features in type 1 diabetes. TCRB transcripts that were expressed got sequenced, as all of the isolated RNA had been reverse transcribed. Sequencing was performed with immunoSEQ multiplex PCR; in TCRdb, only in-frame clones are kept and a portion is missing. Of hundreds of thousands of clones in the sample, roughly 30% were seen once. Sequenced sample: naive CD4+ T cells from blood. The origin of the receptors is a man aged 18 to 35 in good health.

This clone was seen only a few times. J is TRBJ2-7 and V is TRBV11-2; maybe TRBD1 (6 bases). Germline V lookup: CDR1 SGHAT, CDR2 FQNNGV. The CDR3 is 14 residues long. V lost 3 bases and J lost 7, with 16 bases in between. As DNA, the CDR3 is TGTGCCAGCAGCTTTAACAGGGTGCTGGGTGAGCAGTACTTC. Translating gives CASSFNRVLGEQYF.

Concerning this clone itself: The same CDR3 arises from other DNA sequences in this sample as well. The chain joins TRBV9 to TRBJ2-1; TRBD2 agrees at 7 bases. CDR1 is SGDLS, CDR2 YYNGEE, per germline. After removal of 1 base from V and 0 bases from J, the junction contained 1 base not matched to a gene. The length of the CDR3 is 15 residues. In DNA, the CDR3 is TGTGCCAGCAGCGTATTAGCGGGCTCCTACAATGAGCAGTTCTTC. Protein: CASSVLAGSYNEQFF.

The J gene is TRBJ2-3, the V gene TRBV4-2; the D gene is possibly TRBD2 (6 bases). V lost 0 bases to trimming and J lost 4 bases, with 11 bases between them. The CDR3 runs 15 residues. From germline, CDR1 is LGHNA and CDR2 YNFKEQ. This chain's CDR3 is CASSQDRERSDTQYF. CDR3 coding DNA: TGTGCCAGCAGCCAAGATCGGGAGCGGTCAGATACGCAGTATTTT.

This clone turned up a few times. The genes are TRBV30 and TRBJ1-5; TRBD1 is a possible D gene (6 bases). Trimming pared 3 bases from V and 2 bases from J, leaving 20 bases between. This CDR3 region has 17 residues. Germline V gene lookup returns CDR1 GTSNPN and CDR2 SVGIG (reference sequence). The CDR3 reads CAWRPGTSSGRNQPQHF. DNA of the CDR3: TGTGCCTGGAGACCCGGGACATCTTCAGGGCGCAATCAGCCCCAGCATTTT.

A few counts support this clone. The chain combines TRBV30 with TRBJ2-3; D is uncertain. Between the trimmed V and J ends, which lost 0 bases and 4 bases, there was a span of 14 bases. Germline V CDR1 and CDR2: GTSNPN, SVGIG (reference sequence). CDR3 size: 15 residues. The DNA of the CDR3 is TGTGCCTGGAGTGTAGACTCGACGGCCTCAGATACGCAGTATTTT. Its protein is CAWSVDSTASDTQYF.

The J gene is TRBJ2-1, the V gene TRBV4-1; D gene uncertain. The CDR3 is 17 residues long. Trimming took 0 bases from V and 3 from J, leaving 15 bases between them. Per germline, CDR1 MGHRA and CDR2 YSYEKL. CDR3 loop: CASSQETASSNYNEQFF. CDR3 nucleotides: TGCGCCAGCAGCCAAGAGACCGCTAGTTCCAACTACAATGAGCAGTTCTTC.

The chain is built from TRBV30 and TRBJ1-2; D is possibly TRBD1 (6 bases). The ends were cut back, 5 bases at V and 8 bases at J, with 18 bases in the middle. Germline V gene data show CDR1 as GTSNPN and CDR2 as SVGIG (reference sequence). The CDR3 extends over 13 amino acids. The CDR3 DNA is TGTGCCTGGGCTGCCGGGACACTTAACGGCTACACCTTC. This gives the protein CAWAAGTLNGYTF.

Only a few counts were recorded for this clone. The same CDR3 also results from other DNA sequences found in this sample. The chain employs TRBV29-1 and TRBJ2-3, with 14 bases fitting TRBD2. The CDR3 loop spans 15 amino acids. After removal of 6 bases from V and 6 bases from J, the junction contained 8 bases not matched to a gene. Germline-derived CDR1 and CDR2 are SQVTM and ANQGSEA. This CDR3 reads CSVPGLAGVGDTQYF. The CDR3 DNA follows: TGCAGCGTCCCGGGACTAGCGGGAGTGGGGGATACGCAGTATTTT.

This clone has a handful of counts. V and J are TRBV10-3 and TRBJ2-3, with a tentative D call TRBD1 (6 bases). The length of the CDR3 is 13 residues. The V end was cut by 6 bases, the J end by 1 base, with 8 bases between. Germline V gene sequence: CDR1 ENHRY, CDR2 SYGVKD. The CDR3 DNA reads TGTGCCATCAGCCCAGGGGGCACAGATACGCAGTATTTT. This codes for CAISPGGTDTQYF.

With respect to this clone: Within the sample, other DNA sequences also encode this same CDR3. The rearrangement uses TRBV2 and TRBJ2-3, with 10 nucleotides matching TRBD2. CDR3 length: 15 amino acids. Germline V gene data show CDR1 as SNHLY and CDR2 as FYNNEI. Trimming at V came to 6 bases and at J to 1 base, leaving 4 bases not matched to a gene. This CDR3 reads CASSAGTSGTDTQYF. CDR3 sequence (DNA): TGTGCCAGCAGCGCCGGGACTAGCGGCACAGATACGCAGTATTTT.